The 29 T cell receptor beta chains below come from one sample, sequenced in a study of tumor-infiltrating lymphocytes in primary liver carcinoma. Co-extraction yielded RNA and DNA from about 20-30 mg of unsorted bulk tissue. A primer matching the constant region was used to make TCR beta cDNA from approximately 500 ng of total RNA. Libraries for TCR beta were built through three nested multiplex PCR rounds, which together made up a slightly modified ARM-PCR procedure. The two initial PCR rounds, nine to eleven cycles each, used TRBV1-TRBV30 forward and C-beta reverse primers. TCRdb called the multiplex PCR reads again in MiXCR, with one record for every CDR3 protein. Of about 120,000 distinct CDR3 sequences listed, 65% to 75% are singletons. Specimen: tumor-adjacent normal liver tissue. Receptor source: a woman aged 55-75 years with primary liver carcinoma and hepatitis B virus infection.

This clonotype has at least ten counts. DNA for the CDR3: TGTGCCAGCAGTTTAGCGGGAGGTGCCATCTACGAGCAGTACTTC. Protein product: CASSLAGGAIYEQYF. The V and J genes are TRBV28 and TRBJ2-7; 8 bases agree with TRBD2. There are 15 residues in the CDR3. CDR1 is MDHEN and CDR2 is SYDVKM in the germline V gene. Trimming removed 2 bases from V and 3 bases from J; junction bases left unmatched: 6.

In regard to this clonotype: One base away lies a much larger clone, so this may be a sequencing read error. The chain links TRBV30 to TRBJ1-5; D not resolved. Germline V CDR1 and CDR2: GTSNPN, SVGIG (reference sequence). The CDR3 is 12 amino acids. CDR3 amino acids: CAWSKWNPPQHF. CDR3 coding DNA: TGTGCCTGGAGTAAGTGGAATCCGCCCCAGCATTTT.

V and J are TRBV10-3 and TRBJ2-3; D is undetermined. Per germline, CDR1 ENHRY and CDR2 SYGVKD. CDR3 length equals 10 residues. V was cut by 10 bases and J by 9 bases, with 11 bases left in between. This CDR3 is CATEATTQYF. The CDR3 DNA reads TGTGCCACCGAAGCCACCACGCAGTATTTT.

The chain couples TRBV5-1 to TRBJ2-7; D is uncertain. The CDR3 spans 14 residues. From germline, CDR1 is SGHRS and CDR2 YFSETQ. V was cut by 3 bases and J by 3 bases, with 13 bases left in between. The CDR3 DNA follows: TGCGCCAGCAGCTCGTTACCACAAGGCTACGAGCAGTACTTC. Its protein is CASSSLPQGYEQYF.

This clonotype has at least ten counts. The CDR3 loop is CAWSEGTVSNQPQHF. CDR3 DNA sequence: TGTGCCTGGAGTGAGGGGACAGTCAGCAATCAGCCCCAGCATTTT. The chain links TRBV30 to TRBJ1-5; TRBD1 matches 7 bases. The V and J ends lost 1 base and 1 base, in that order; junction bases with no gene match: 4. The CDR3 consists of 15 residues. In germline, CDR1 is GTSNPN, CDR2 SVGIG (reference sequence).

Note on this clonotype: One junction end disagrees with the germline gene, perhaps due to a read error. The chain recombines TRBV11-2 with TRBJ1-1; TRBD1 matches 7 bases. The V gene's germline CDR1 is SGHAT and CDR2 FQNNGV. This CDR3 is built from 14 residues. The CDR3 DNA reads TGTGCCAGCAGCTCAGGGGGTGGGGATACTGAAGTTTTCTTT. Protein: CASSSGGGDTEVFF.

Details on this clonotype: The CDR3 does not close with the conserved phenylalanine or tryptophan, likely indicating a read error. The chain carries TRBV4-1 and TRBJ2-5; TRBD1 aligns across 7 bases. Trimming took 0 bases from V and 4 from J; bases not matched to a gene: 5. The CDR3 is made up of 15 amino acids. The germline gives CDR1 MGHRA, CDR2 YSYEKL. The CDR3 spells CASSQDPGGLETQYL. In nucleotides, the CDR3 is TGCGCCAGCAGCCAAGACCCAGGGGGTTTAGAGACCCAGTACTTA.

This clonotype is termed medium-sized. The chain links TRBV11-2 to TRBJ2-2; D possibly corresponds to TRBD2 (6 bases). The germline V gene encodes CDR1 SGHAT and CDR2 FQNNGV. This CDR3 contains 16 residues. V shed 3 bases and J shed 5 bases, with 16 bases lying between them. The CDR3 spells CASSFGTASATGELFF. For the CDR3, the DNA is TGTGCCAGCAGCTTTGGTACGGCTAGCGCAACCGGGGAGCTGTTTTTT. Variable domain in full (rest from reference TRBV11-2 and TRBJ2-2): EAGVAQSPRYKIIEKRQSVAFWCNPISGHATLYWYQQILGQGPKLLIQFQNNGVVDDSQLPKDRFSAERLKGVDSTLKIQPAKLEDSAVYLCASSFGTASATGELFFGEGSRLTVL.

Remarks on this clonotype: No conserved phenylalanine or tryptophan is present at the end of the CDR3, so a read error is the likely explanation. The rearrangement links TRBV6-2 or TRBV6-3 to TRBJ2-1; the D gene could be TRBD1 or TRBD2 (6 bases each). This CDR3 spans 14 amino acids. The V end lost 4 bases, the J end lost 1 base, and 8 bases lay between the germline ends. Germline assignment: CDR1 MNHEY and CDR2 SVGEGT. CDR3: CASSWRGSYNEQFL. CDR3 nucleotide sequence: TGTGCCAGCAGTTGGAGGGGGTCCTACAATGAGCAGTTCCTC.

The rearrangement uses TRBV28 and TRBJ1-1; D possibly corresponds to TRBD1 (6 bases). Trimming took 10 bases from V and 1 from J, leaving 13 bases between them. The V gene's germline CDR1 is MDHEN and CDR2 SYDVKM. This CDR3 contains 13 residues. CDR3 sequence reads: CAIVGGSNTEAFF. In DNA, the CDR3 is TGTGCCATCGTGGGGGGCTCGAACACTGAAGCTTTCTTT.

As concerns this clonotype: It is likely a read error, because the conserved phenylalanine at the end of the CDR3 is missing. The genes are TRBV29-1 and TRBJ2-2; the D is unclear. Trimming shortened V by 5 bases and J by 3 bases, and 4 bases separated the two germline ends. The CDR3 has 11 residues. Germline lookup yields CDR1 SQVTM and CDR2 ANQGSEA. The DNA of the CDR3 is TGCAGCGTTCGAGACACCGGGGAGCTGTTTGTT. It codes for CSVRDTGELFV.

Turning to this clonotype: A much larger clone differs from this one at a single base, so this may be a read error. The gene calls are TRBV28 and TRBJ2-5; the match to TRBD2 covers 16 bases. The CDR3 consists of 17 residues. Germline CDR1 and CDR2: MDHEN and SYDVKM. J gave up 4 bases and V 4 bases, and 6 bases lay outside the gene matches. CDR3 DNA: TGTGCCAGCAGTTCCGGGACTAGCGGGAGGGCCCCAGAGACCCAGTACTTC. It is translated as CASSSGTSGRAPETQYF.

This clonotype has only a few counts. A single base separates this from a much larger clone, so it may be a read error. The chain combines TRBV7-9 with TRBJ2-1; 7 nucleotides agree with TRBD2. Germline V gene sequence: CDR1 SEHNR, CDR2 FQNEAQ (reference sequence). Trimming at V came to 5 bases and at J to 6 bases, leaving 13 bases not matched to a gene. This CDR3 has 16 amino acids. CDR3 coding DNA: TGTGCCAGCAGCCCGCGGGGGTGGGAGATGGGCAATGAGCAGTTCTTC. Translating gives CASSPRGWEMGNEQFF.

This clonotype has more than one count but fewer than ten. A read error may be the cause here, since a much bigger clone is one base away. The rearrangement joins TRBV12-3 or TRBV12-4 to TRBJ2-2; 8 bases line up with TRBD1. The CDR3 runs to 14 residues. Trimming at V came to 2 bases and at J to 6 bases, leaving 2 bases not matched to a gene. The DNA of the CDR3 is TGTGCCAGCAGTTTAACACAGGGGGCCGGGGAGCTGTTTTTT. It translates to CASSLTQGAGELFF.

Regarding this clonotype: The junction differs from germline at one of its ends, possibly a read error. CDR3 sequence reads: CASSYGGVQETQHF. CDR3 DNA: TGTGCCAGCAGTTACGGCGGTGTCCAAGAGACCCAGCACTTC. The chain has TRBV6-6 and TRBJ2-5; D gene uncertain. The CDR3 contains 14 residues. In germline, CDR1 is MNHNY, CDR2 SVGAGI (reference sequence).

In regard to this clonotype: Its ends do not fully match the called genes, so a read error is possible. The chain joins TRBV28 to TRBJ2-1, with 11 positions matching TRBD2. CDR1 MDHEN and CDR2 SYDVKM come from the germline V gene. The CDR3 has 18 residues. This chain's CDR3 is CASSSPAATSGSYNEQLF. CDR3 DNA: TGTGCCAGCAGTTCACCTGCGGCTACTAGCGGGAGCTACAATGAGCAGCTCTTC.

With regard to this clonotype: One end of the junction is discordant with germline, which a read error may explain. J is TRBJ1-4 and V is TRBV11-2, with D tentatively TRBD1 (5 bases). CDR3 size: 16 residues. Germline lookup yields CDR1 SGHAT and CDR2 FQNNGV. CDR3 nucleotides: TGTGCCAGCGGCTTAGTCCTCGGGACGGGGGTTGAAAAACTGTTTTTT. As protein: CASGLVLGTGVEKLFF.

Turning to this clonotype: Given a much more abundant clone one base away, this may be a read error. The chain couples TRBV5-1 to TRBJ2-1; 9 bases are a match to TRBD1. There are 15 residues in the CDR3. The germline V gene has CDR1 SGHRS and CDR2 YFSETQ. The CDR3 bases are TGCACCAGCAGCTTGGTTGTCGGACAGGGGAATGAGCAGTTCTTC. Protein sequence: CTSSLVVGQGNEQFF. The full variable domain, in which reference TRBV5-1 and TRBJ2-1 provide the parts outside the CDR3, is KAGVTQTPRYLIKTRGQQVTLSCSPISGHRSVSWYQQTPGQGLQFLFEYFSETQRNKGNFPGRFSGRQFSNSRSEMNVSTLELGDSALYLCTSSLVVGQGNEQFFGPGTRLTVL.

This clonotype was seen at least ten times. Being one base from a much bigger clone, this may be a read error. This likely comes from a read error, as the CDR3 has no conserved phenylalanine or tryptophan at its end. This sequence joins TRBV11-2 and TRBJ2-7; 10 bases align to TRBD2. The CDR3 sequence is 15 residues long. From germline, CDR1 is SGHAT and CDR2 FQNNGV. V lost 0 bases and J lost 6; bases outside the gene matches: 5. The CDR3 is CASSLEPSGSGEQYS. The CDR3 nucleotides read TGTGCCAGCAGCTTAGAGCCTAGCGGGAGCGGCGAGCAGTACTCC.

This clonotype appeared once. The CDR3 DNA sequence: TGCAGCGTTGGCCCGAGACAGAGCCTGAACGCTGGAGCTTTCTTT. Protein: CSVGPRQSLNAGAFF. The chain uses TRBV29-1 and TRBJ1-1, with a tentative D call TRBD1 (5 bases). The germline gives CDR1 SQVTM, CDR2 ANQGSEA. The length of the CDR3 is 15 residues. With 4 bases removed from V and 10 bases from J, the gap between germline ends came to 25 bases.

The CDR3 is CASSQQGYDGELFF. CDR3 sequence (DNA): TGCGCCAGCAGCCAACAGGGTTACGACGGGGAGCTGTTTTTT. The chain uses TRBV5-1 and TRBJ2-2; TRBD1 is a possible D gene (6 bases). Germline CDR1 is SGHRS and CDR2 is YFSETQ. V was trimmed by 4 bases and J by 7 bases, leaving 14 bases between them. There are 14 residues in the CDR3.

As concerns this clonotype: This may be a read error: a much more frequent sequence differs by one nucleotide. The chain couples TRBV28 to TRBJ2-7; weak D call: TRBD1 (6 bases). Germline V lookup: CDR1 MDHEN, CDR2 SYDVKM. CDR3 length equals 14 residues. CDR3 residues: CASSSYRVLYKQYF. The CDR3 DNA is TGTGCCAGCAGCTCATACAGGGTTCTCTACAAGCAGTACTTC. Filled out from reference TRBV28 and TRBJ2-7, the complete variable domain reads DVKVTQSSRYLVKRTGEKVFLECVQDMDHENMFWYRQDPGLGLRLIYFSYDVKMKEKGDIPEGYSVSREKKERFSLILESASTNQTSMYLCASSSYRVLYKQYFGPGTRLTVT.

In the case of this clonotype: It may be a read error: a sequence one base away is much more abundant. CDR3 DNA: TGTGCCAGCAGTTCCACGGGACCCATCTGGTATTTT. Translation: CASSSTGPIWYF. V and J are TRBV28 and TRBJ1-5; a weak D match, TRBD1 (5 bases). The germline CDR1 and CDR2 sequences are MDHEN and SYDVKM. The CDR3 covers 12 residues.

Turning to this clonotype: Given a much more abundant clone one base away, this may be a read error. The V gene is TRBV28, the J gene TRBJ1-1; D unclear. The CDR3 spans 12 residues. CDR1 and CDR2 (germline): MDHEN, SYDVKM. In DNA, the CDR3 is TGTGTCAGCAGTTTTCCCCACACTGAAGCTTTCTTT. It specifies CVSSFPHTEAFF.

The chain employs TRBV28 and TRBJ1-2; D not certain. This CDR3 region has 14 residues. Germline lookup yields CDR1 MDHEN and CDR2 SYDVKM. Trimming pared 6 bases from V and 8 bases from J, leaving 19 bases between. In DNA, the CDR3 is TGTGCCAGCAGCCTTACGTCGGAGGTGGGGGGCTACACCTTC. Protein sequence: CASSLTSEVGGYTF.

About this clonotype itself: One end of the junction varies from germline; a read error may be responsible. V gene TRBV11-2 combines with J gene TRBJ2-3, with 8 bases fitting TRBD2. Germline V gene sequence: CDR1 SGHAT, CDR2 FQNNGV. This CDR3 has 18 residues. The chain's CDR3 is CASSSSLIGTSHPDTHYF. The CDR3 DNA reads TGTGCCAGCAGCTCCTCCCTTATCGGGACTAGTCATCCAGATACGCATTATTTT.

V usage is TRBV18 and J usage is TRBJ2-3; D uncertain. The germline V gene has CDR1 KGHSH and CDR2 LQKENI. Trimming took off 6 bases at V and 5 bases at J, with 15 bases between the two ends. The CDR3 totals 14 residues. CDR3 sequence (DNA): TGTGCCAGCTCCCCCGCTTCAAACGGAGATACGCAGTATTTT. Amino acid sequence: CASSPASNGDTQYF.

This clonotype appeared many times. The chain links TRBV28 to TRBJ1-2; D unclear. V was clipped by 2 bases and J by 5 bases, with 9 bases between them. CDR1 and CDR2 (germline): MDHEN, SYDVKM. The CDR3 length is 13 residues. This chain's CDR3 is CASSLGRVYGYTF. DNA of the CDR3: TGTGCCAGCAGTTTAGGTAGGGTTTATGGCTACACCTTC.

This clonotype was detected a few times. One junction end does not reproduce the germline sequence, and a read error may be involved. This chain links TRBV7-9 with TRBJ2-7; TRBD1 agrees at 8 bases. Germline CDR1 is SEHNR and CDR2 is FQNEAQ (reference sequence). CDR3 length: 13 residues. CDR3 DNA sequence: TGTGCCAGCAGCATTGGACAGGGTTACGAGCAGCACTTC. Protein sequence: CASSIGQGYEQHF.